The T cell receptor (beta chain) under discussion was sequenced for a study of shared clonotypes between healthy human individuals. Trimming stripped 2 bases from V and 5 bases from J, with 7 bases between. The germline V gene has CDR1 SGHAT and CDR2 FQNNGV. The CDR3 length is 13 residues. An assay was performed, and its level was deep. Over several immunoSEQ plates, each subset's genomic DNA was distributed in even portions. The method was immunoSEQ multiplex PCR; TCRdb's version includes in-frame clones alone and lacks a portion of them. In the table there are more than 1 million clones, around three quarters of which are singletons. With regard to this clone: Its antigen is as yet unknown. The same CDR3 is also encoded by other DNA sequences in this sample.

Study outcomes and limitations: Clonotypes that were shared across a handful of donors made up about 5.1% of naive CD4 clonotypes. The small donor group covered limited genetic and exposure diversity.

The J gene is TRBJ1-5, the V gene TRBV11-2; D gene unclear. Sequencing was done on a sample of memory CD4+ T cells from PBMCs. The subset: CD45RA-negative fraction. The clonotype originates from a man younger than 30 in good health. Some clones in this sample may be carry-over from other donors' samples. CDR3 bases: TGTGCCAGCAGCTTATTTCTGGATCAGCCCCAGCATTTT. As protein: CASSLFLDQPQHF.